This TCR beta chain is from a study of T cell responses to AZD1222 COVID-19 vaccine. Study-level findings and limits: Increases in Spike-specific TCR breadth and depth were seen after two AZD1222 doses. Baseline testing showed seropositivity in only a handful of AZD1222 recipients. Researchers report vaccine-associated CD4 TCRs spanning spike, with dominance at 160-218 and 743-854. Regions left unmutated in variants are reportedly the target of nearly half of spike-specific TCRs.

TCRdb's copy holds only in-frame clones and misses some; the assay was immunoSEQ multiplex PCR. The sample includes 13,000 or so clones, under 90% of them seen just once. Remarks on this clone: The antigen remains undetermined.

The TCR sequence derives from an adult who received the AZD1222 COVID-19 vaccine. The starting material was peripheral blood, obtained 28 days after the second AZD1222 dose.

The CDR3 is CASSPRQGRTGELFF. The CDR3 region has the DNA TGTGCCAGCAGTCCCAGACAGGGAAGGACCGGGGAGCTGTTTTTT. The chain combines TRBV6-4 with TRBJ2-2; TRBD1 agrees at 7 bases. After removal of 5 bases from V and 5 bases from J, the junction contained 8 bases not matched to a gene. The CDR3 contains 15 residues. The germline V gene encodes CDR1 MRHNA and CDR2 SNTAGT.